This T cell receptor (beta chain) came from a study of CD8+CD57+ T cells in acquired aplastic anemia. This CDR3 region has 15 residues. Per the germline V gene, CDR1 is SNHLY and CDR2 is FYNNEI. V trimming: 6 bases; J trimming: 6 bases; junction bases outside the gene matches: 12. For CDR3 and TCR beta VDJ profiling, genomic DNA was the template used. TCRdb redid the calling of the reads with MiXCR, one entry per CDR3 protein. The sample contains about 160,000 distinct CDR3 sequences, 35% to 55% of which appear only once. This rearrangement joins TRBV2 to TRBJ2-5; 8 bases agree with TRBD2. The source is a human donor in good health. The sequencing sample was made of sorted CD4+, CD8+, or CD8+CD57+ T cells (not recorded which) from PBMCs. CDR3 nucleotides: TGTGCCAGCAGAGTGACTAGCGAGCCAAGGAAGACCCAGTACTTC. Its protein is CASRVTSEPRKTQYF.